Included here is one T cell receptor beta chain sequence, with context. This sample is drawn from a study of blood T cell repertoires in COVID-19. Background on the study: Samples representing acute and convalescent COVID-19 were sourced from the United States, Italy and Spain. PBMCs, B-cell-depleted T cells, or T cells were the source of the cDNA or gDNA that made up the material.

The J segment lost 2 bases and the V segment lost 1 base, leaving 5 bases of the junction unmatched. The germline V gene encodes CDR1 LGHDT and CDR2 YNNKEL (reference sequence). The CDR3 runs 15 residues. Study processing details: How many nucleated cells were present was estimated from reference gene primer amplification. TCRdb's copy holds only in-frame clones and misses some; the assay was immunoSEQ multiplex PCR. V and J calls and clone size follow that table, whereas D and trimming were derived from the DNA. The data show about 75,000 clones, more than 65% seen once. This sequence joins TRBV3-1 (or the pseudogene TRBV3-2) and TRBJ2-7; 7 nucleotides match TRBD2. The source material was peripheral blood. This TCR was recovered from a woman older than 75 with active or convalescent COVID-19. The CDR3 region is CASSQGSGPPYEQYF. In DNA, the CDR3 is TGTGCCAGCAGCCAAGGTAGCGGGCCCCCCTACGAGCAGTACTTC.